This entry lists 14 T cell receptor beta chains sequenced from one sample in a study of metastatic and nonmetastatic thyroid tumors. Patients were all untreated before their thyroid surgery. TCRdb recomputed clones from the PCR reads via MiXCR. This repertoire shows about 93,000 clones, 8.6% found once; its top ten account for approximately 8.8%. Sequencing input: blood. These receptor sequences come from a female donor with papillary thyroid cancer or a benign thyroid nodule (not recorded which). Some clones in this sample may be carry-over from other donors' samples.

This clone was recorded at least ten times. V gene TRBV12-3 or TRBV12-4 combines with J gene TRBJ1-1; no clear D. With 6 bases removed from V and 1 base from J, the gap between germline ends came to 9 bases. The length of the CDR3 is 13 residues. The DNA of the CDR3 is TGTGCCAGCAGCGATACAGAGAACACTGAAGCTTTCTTT. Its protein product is CASSDTENTEAFF.

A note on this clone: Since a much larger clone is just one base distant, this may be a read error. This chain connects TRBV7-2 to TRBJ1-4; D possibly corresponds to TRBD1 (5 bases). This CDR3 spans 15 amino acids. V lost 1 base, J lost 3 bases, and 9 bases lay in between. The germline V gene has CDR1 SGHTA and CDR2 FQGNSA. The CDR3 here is CASSLGAGSNEKLFF. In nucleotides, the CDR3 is TGTGCCAGCAGCTTAGGGGCAGGGTCTAATGAAAAACTGTTTTTT.

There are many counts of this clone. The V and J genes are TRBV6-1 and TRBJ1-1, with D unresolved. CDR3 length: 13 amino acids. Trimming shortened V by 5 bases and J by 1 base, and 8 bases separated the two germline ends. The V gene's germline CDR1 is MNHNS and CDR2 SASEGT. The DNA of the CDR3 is TGTGCCAGCAGTCAGTGGGGGAACACTGAAGCTTTCTTT. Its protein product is CASSQWGNTEAFF.

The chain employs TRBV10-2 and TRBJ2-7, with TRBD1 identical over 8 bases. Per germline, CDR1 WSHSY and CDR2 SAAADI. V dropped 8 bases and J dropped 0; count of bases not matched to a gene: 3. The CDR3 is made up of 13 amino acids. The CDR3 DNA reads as TGCGCCAGCCGGGGACAGGACTCCTACGAGCAGTACTTC. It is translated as CASRGQDSYEQYF.

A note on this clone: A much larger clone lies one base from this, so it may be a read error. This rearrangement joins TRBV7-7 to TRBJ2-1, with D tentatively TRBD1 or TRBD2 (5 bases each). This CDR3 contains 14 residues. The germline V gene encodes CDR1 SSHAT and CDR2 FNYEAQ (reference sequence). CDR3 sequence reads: CASSLGTANNDQFF. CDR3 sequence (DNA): TGTGCCAGCAGCCTCGGGACGGCAAACAATGATCAGTTCTTC. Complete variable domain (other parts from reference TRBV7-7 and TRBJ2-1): GAGVSQSPRYKVTKRGQDVTLRCDPISSHATLYWYQQALGQGPEFLTYFNYEAQPDKSGLPSDRFSAERPEGSISTLTIQRTEQRDSAMYRCASSLGTANNDQFFGPGTRLTVL.

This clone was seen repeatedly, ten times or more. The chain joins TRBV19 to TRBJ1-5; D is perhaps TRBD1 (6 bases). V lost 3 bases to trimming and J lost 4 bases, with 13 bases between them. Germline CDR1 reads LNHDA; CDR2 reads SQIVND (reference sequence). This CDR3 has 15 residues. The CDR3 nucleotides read TGTGCCAGTAGTATCGGGGGGCTTGGGAATCAGCCCCAGCATTTT. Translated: CASSIGGLGNQPQHF.

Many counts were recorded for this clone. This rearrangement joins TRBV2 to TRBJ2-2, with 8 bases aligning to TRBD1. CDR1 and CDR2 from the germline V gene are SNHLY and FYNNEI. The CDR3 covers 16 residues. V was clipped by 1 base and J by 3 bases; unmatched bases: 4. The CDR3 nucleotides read TGTGCCAGCAGTGAAGGACAGGGGTGGTACACCGGGGAGCTGTTTTTT. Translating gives CASSEGQGWYTGELFF.

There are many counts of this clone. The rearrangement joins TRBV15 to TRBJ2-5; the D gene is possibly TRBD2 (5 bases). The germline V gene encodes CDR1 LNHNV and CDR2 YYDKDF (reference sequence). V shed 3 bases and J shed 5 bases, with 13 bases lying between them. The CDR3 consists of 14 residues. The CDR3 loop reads CATSSNVRGETQYF. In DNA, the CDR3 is TGTGCCACCAGCAGCAATGTCAGAGGGGAGACCCAGTACTTC.

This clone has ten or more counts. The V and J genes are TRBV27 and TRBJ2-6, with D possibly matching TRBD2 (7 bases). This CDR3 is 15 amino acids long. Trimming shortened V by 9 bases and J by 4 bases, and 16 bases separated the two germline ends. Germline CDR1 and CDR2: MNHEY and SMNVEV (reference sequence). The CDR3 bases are TGTGCCAGTAGGGGGGGGGGGGTGGGGGCCAACGTCCTGACTTTC. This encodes CASRGGGVGANVLTF.

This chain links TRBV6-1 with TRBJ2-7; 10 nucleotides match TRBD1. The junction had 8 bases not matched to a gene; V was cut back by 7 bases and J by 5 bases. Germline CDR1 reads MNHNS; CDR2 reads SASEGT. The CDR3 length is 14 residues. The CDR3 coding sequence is TGTGCCAGCAAGACAGGGGGCCGTATGGACGAGCAGTACTTC. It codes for CASKTGGRMDEQYF.

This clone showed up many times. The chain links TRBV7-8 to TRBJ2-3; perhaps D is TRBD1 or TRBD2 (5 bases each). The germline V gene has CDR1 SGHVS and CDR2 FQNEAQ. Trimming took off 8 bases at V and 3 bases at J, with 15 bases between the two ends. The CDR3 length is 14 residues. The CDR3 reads CASSRGVYTDTQYF. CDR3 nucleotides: TGTGCCAGCTCTAGAGGGGTTTATACAGATACGCAGTATTTT.

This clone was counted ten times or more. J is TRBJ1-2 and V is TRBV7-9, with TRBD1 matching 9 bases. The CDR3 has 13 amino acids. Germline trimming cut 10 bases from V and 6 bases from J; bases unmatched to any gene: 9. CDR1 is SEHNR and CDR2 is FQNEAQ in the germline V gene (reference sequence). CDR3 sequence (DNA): TGTGCCATCGAGGAACAGGGGGCCCATGGCTACACCTTC. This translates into CAIEEQGAHGYTF. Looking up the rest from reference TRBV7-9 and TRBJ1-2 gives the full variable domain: DTGVSQNPRHKITKRGQNVTFRCDPISEHNRLYWYRQTLGQGPEFLTYFQNEAQLEKSRLLSDRFSAERPKGSFSTLEIQRTEQGDSAMYLCAIEEQGAHGYTFGSGTRLTVV.

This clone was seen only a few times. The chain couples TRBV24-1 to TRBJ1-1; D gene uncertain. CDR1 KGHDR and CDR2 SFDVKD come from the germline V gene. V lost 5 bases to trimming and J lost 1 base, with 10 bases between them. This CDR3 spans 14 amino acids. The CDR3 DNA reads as TGTGCCACCAGTGGACCCTGGCCGAACACTGAAGCTTTCTTT. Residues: CATSGPWPNTEAFF.

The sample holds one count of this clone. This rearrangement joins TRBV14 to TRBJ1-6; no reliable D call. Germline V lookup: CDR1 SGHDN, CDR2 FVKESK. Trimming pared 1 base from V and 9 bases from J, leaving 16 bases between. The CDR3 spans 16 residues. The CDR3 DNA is TGTGCCAGCAGCCAAGTAGTTTGGGATTTGATTTCACCCCTCCACTTT. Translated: CASSQVVWDLISPLHF.